The rows below give T cell receptor beta chains drawn from one sample of a study of cytomegalovirus exposure and HLA in healthy donors. Generated by immunoSEQ multiplex PCR, the TCRdb table keeps only in-frame clones and is missing some. The sample includes 75,000 to 95,000 clones, about two thirds of them seen just once. The sequenced sample consisted of PBMCs. These TCRs come from a woman in her fifties or sixties in good health and CMV-seropositive. Each CDR3 is given with its conserved first and last residue. The D gene is left open where the match is weak. Expanded clones get a size class; other rows say once, few or many, or leave the size out.

d_gene	v_gene	abundance	j_gene	CDR3aa	CDR3nt
.	TRBV7-6	.	TRBJ1-1	CASSRADRNTEAFF	TGTGCCAGCAGCCGCGCTGACAGAAACACTGAGGCTTTCTTT
TRBD1	TRBV7-2	.	TRBJ2-1	CASSLQGDYNEQFF	TGTGCCAGCAGCTTACAGGGGGACTACAATGAGCAGTTCTTC
.	TRBV7-2	.	TRBJ1-5	CASSLAPVQPQHF	TGTGCCAGCAGCTTAGCGCCGGTTCAGCCCCAGCATTTT
.	TRBV28	.	TRBJ1-2	CASSLGGAPNYGYTF	TGTGCCAGCAGTTTAGGGGGGGCCCCCAACTATGGCTACACCTTC
TRBD1	TRBV29-1	few	TRBJ1-2	CSVAPGQVVNYGYTF	TGCAGCGTTGCCCCGGGACAGGTCGTTAACTATGGCTACACCTTC
TRBD2	TRBV27	.	TRBJ2-1	CASSFLAGGYEQFF	TGTGCCAGCAGCTTCTTAGCGGGGGGATATGAGCAGTTCTTC
TRBD1	TRBV2	few	TRBJ2-1	CARDRGPVASYNEQFF	TGTGCCAGGGACAGGGGGCCCGTGGCGTCCTACAATGAGCAGTTCTTC
.	TRBV2	.	TRBJ1-2	CASSISRQGYGYTF	TGTGCCAGCAGTATCTCAAGGCAGGGCTATGGCTACACCTTC
.	TRBV18	.	TRBJ1-1	CASSRNSFMNTEAFF	TGTGCCAGCTCACGGAACAGCTTCATGAACACTGAAGCTTTCTTT
TRBD1	TRBV27	.	TRBJ1-2	CASSFGGQPYGYTF	TGTGCCAGCAGTTTCGGGGGACAGCCATATGGCTACACCTTC
.	TRBV4-3	.	TRBJ1-1	CASSQGVRGEEAFF	TGCGCCAGCAGCCAAGGGGTCCGGGGTGAAGAAGCTTTCTTT
.	TRBV21-1	.	TRBJ2-2	CASSNDRAPNTGELFF	TGTGCCAGCAGCAACGACAGGGCACCGAACACCGGGGAGCTGTTTTTT
.	TRBV18	.	TRBJ1-1	CASSPGLQGDTEAFF	TGTGCCAGCTCACCGGGACTTCAAGGGGACACTGAAGCTTTCTTT
.	TRBV7-9	many	TRBJ1-3	CASSSDTNPGNTIYF	TGTGCCAGCAGCTCGGACACAAACCCCGGAAACACCATATATTTT
TRBD2	TRBV4-1	.	TRBJ2-1	CASSAPGLEFNEQFF	TGCGCCAGCAGCGCCCCGGGACTAGAGTTCAATGAGCAGTTCTTC
TRBD2	TRBV5-4	few	TRBJ2-2	CASSLLAGAANTGELFF	TGTGCCAGCAGCTTACTAGCGGGGGCCGCGAACACCGGGGAGCTGTTTTTT
TRBD1	TRBV4-2	.	TRBJ1-6	CASSQRGQGDSPLHF	TGTGCCAGCAGCCAGAGGGGACAGGGGGACTCACCCCTCCACTTT
TRBD1	TRBV7-2	.	TRBJ1-2	CASSPGGWGYTF	TGTGCCAGCAGCCCAGGGGGCTGGGGCTACACCTTC
.	TRBV5-3	.	TRBJ1-5	CARRGVQGNQPQHF	TGTGCCAGAAGAGGGGTCCAGGGCAATCAGCCCCAGCATTTT
.	TRBV18	.	TRBJ2-3	CASSPWGGDTQYF	TGTGCCAGCTCACCATGGGGCGGAGATACGCAGTATTTT
TRBD1	TRBV29-1	.	TRBJ1-5	CSVVEGTGGAGQPQHF	TGCAGCGTGGTAGAGGGGACAGGGGGCGCGGGTCAGCCCCAGCATTTT
.	TRBV28	.	TRBJ2-2	CASSAGAPTGELFF	TGTGCCAGCAGCGCGGGGGCCCCCACCGGGGAGCTGTTTTTT
TRBD1	TRBV27	.	TRBJ2-7	CASSIGTGDYEQYF	TGTGCCAGCAGCATAGGGACAGGGGACTACGAGCAGTACTTC
TRBD2	TRBV2	.	TRBJ2-3	CASSRYNSGGTDTQYF	TGTGCCAGCAGTCGATACAATAGCGGGGGAACAGATACGCAGTATTTT
.	TRBV7-9	.	TRBJ2-7	CASSLVTREQYF	TGTGCCAGCAGCTTAGTTACGCGCGAGCAGTACTTC
TRBD1	TRBV7-9	.	TRBJ2-7	CASSPGQGGYEQYF	TGTGCCAGCAGCCCTGGACAGGGAGGCTACGAGCAGTACTTC
.	TRBV4-1	.	TRBJ2-7	CASSQDSITGKGRYF	TGCGCCAGCAGCCAAGATTCTATCACGGGGAAGGGTAGGTACTTC
.	TRBV30	.	TRBJ1-1	CAWSKWGGNTEAFF	TGTGCCTGGAGTAAATGGGGGGGGAACACTGAAGCTTTCTTT
TRBD1	TRBV18	.	TRBJ2-5	CASSSTGVPETQYF	TGTGCCAGCTCATCCACAGGGGTCCCAGAGACCCAGTACTTC
.	TRBV5-4	few	TRBJ2-7	CASSLDRSVYEQYF	TGTGCCAGCAGCTTGGACAGGAGTGTCTACGAGCAGTACTTC
.	TRBV15	.	TRBJ2-7	CATSRDDEASSYEQYF	TGTGCCACCAGCAGAGATGACGAGGCGAGCTCCTACGAGCAGTACTTC
TRBD1	TRBV29-1	.	TRBJ1-2	CSVEGDSPTNYGYTF	TGCAGCGTTGAAGGGGACAGTCCAACTAACTATGGCTACACCTTC
.	TRBV5-1	.	TRBJ1-2	CASSYRGGDNYGYTF	TGCGCCAGCAGCTACAGAGGGGGGGATAACTATGGCTACACCTTC
.	TRBV5-1	.	TRBJ2-7	CASSLGQGVNEQYF	TGCGCCAGCAGCTTAGGGCAGGGTGTCAACGAGCAGTACTTC
.	TRBV9	.	TRBJ1-5	CASSSEANQPQHF	TGTGCCAGCAGCTCCGAGGCAAATCAGCCCCAGCATTTT
TRBD1	TRBV7-9	.	TRBJ1-6	CASSLVDGTGDSPLHF	TGTGCCAGCAGCTTAGTGGACGGGACAGGGGATTCACCCCTCCACTTT
.	TRBV19	once	TRBJ1-1	CASSRPLPGGARNTEAFF	TGTGCCAGTAGCCGACCTCTTCCGGGGGGCGCCCGGAACACTGAAGCTTTCTTT
TRBD1	TRBV7-9	.	TRBJ1-1	CASSLTQQGTKMNTEAFF	TGTGCCAGCAGCTTAACTCAACAGGGGACAAAGATGAACACTGAAGCTTTCTTT
TRBD2	TRBV9	.	TRBJ2-3	CASSAGLGTDTQYF	TGTGCCAGCAGCGCCGGACTAGGCACAGATACGCAGTATTTT
.	TRBV7-9	few	TRBJ1-1	CASRRSGEGTEAFF	TGTGCCAGCAGACGGTCGGGGGAGGGCACTGAAGCTTTCTTT
TRBD1	TRBV5-1	few	TRBJ1-2	CASSPQGANYGYTF	TGCGCCAGCAGCCCACAGGGGGCTAACTATGGCTACACCTTC
.	TRBV29-1	few	TRBJ1-1	CSVDEAGDGAFF	TGCAGCGTTGATGAGGCAGGGGATGGAGCTTTCTTT
TRBD1	TRBV28	few	TRBJ1-5	CASSFSDRGTSQPQHF	TGTGCCAGCAGTTTTTCGGACAGGGGGACTAGTCAGCCCCAGCATTTT
TRBD1	TRBV29-1	.	TRBJ1-1	CSADRAMNTEAFF	TGCAGCGCTGACAGGGCCATGAACACTGAAGCTTTCTTT
TRBD1	TRBV11-2	.	TRBJ1-5	CASSLGGQGGNQPQHF	TGTGCCAGCAGCTTAGGGGGACAGGGCGGAAATCAGCCCCAGCATTTT
TRBD1	TRBV5-6	.	TRBJ2-7	CASSLRLTGKTAYEQYF	TGTGCCAGCAGCTTAAGATTGACAGGGAAAACTGCCTACGAGCAGTACTTC
TRBD1	TRBV11-1	.	TRBJ1-1	CASSQGQGGSRTEAFF	TGTGCCAGCAGTCAGGGACAGGGTGGAAGTCGGACTGAAGCTTTCTTT
.	TRBV2	few	TRBJ1-4	CASSEWGLNEKLFF	TGTGCCAGCAGTGAATGGGGACTTAATGAAAAACTGTTTTTT
.	TRBV20-1	.	TRBJ1-1	CSARDPAEAFF	TGCAGTGCTAGAGATCCCGCTGAAGCTTTCTTT
TRBD1	TRBV9	.	TRBJ1-1	CASSPTGAAEAFF	TGTGCCAGCAGCCCAACAGGGGCAGCTGAAGCTTTCTTT
.	TRBV7-2	.	TRBJ2-4	CASSFQRNIQYF	TGTGCCAGCAGCTTCCAGCGGAATATTCAGTACTTC
TRBD2	TRBV2	once	TRBJ2-1	CASTERGAEQFF	TGTGCCAGCACTGAGCGGGGGGCTGAGCAGTTCTTC
TRBD2	TRBV6-6	.	TRBJ2-5	CASSYFLAGPTETQYF	TGTGCCAGCAGTTATTTCCTAGCGGGGCCTACGGAGACCCAGTACTTC
.	TRBV6-1	.	TRBJ2-1	CASSEHPRGAGNEQFF	TGTGCCAGCAGTGAACACCCCAGGGGGGCAGGTAATGAGCAGTTCTTC
.	TRBV7-2	.	TRBJ1-6	CASSARQNSPLHF	TGTGCCAGCAGCGCCAGACAGAATTCACCCCTCCACTTT
TRBD1	TRBV6-5	few	TRBJ2-1	CASSNRDRSYNEQFF	TGTGCCAGCAGCAACCGGGACAGGTCGTACAATGAGCAGTTCTTC
TRBD1	TRBV5-4	few	TRBJ1-2	CASSLEGGQEVAIF	TGTGCCAGCAGCTTGGAAGGTGGACAGGAAGTCGCGATATTC